Following are 21 T cell receptor beta chains from one sample sequenced in a study of T cells in Graves' hyperthyroidism and ophthalmopathy. RNA transcripts served as the template for amplifying TCR beta CDR3 regions. The HTBI primer set served for first-round RT-PCR of the TCR CDR3. TCRdb recomputed calls from the multiplex PCR reads with MiXCR, one row per CDR3 protein. The table lists about 540,000 distinct CDR3 sequences, 35% to 55% of them singletons, with around 8% in the top ten. Source material: peripheral blood or thyroid tissue (not recorded which). These TCRs come from a woman between 18 and 29 years old with Graves' hyperthyroidism.

The V call is TRBV10-3, the J call TRBJ2-7; 11 bases map to TRBD2. This CDR3 region has 16 residues. The J segment lost 3 bases and the V segment lost 4 bases, leaving 8 bases of the junction unmatched. The V gene's germline CDR1 is ENHRY and CDR2 SYGVKD. The CDR3 DNA reads TGTGCCATCAGTGCTAAGGGACTAGCGGAGTTCTACGAGCAGTACTTC. Protein product: CAISAKGLAEFYEQYF.

This chain connects TRBV9 to TRBJ1-2; TRBD1 is a possible D gene (6 bases). CDR1 is SGDLS, CDR2 YYNGEE, per germline. This CDR3 contains 12 residues. Trimming took 2 bases from V and 7 from J, leaving 9 bases between them. CDR3 nucleotides: TGTGCCAGCAGCGTGGACAGTGGTGGCTACACCTTC. Its protein is CASSVDSGGYTF.

The genes are TRBV20-1 and TRBJ2-5, with 11 bases identical to TRBD2. The J segment lost 11 bases and the V segment lost 5 bases, leaving 16 bases of the junction unmatched. The V gene's germline CDR1 is DFQATT and CDR2 SNEGSKA (reference sequence). The CDR3 is 15 amino acids. CDR3 sequence reads: CSAYRLAGSYNEQYF. The DNA of the CDR3 is TGCAGTGCTTACAGACTAGCGGGATCCTACAATGAGCAGTACTTC.

This clonotype was counted at least ten times. This chain uses TRBV2 with TRBJ1-6; TRBD1 is a possible D gene (5 bases). With 6 bases removed from V and 8 bases from J, the gap between germline ends came to 11 bases. The germline gives CDR1 SNHLY, CDR2 FYNNEI. CDR3 size: 13 residues. The CDR3 spells CASSGTDYSPLHF. For the CDR3, the DNA is TGTGCCAGCAGCGGGACGGATTATTCACCCCTCCACTTT.

This clonotype was observed at least ten times. The chain couples TRBV4-1 to TRBJ1-5; D unresolved. V dropped 2 bases and J dropped 2 bases, with 16 bases sitting between them. The CDR3 sequence is 17 residues long. CDR1 is MGHRA and CDR2 is YSYEKL in the germline V gene. CDR3 region: CASSQTVGSFGNQPQHF. The CDR3 DNA reads as TGCGCCAGCAGCCAAACTGTAGGCTCGTTCGGCAATCAGCCCCAGCATTTT.

This clonotype showed up many times. The chain is built from TRBV12-3 or TRBV12-4 and TRBJ1-1; D call uncertain. The CDR3 spans 12 residues. V was clipped by 5 bases and J by 11 bases, with 15 bases between them. In nucleotides, the CDR3 is TGTGCCAGCAGTCCCGGGTCGGCGAGGGCTTTCTTT. It translates to CASSPGSARAFF.

This clonotype appeared many times. In DNA, the CDR3 is TGTGCCAGCAGCGAGGGCCCAGCCGGAGAGACCCAGTACTTC. Its translation: CASSEGPAGETQYF. This rearrangement joins TRBV12-3 or TRBV12-4 to TRBJ2-5, with D possibly being TRBD2 (5 bases). The CDR3 is 14 amino acids. The ends were cut back, 6 bases at V and 4 bases at J, with 15 bases in the middle.

The table lists this clonotype with a count of one. The rearrangement uses TRBV7-6 and TRBJ1-4; 9 bases line up with TRBD1. With V trimmed by 4 bases and J by 7 bases, 7 bases remained unmatched. From germline, CDR1 is SGHVS and CDR2 FNYEAQ. The CDR3 sequence is 15 residues long. The CDR3, as DNA: TGTGCCAGCAGCTCATGGACAGGGGCGACTGAAAAACTGTTTTTT. Translation: CASSSWTGATEKLFF.

V is TRBV9 and J is TRBJ2-5; a possible D gene is TRBD1 (6 bases). Germline V lookup: CDR1 SGDLS, CDR2 YYNGEE. The V gene lost 1 base and the J gene lost 5 bases, with 24 bases spanning the gap. This CDR3 is built from 18 residues. CDR3 DNA: TGTGCCAGCAGCGTATCCCAGGGGAACACCGGGGATTGGGAGACCCAGTACTTC. Its translation is CASSVSQGNTGDWETQYF.

This CDR3 is CSARNSRSTDTQYF. CDR3 DNA sequence: TGCAGTGCTAGAAATTCCAGAAGCACAGATACGCAGTATTTT. This rearrangement joins TRBV20-1 to TRBJ2-3; D unclear. This CDR3 has 14 amino acids. The germline gives CDR1 DFQATT, CDR2 SNEGSKA (reference sequence). V was clipped by 2 bases and J by 0 bases, with 9 bases between them.

There are a few counts of this clonotype. The chain combines TRBV4-3 with TRBJ1-4; 7 bases map to TRBD1. V shed 0 bases and J 10 bases; nucleotides not matched to a gene: 8. Per germline, CDR1 LGHNA and CDR2 YSLEER. The CDR3 has 15 amino acids. CDR3 in amino acids: CASSQEDSRGGKLFF. The CDR3 DNA follows: TGCGCCAGCAGCCAAGAGGACAGCAGGGGGGGAAAACTGTTTTTT.

The rearrangement links TRBV29-1 to TRBJ2-5, with unresolved D. CDR1 and CDR2 (germline): SQVTM, ANQGSEA. The CDR3 extends over 12 amino acids. V lost 1 base and J lost 3, with 6 bases in between. The DNA for the CDR3 is TGCAGCGTTGAAGCGGCTAAAGAGACCCAGTACTTC. Translated, it gives CSVEAAKETQYF.

The chain links TRBV25-1 to TRBJ1-2, with D tentatively TRBD1 (5 bases). This CDR3 has 15 residues. Germline V CDR1 and CDR2: MGHDK, SYGVNS. Trimming left V 4 bases short and J 4 bases short, with 16 bases between. The CDR3 nucleotides read TGTGCCAGCAGTGCATCCGGGACTGCCTTCTATGGCTACACCTTC. Its translation is CASSASGTAFYGYTF.

A remark on this clonotype: One end of the junction does not line up with germline, which may come from a read error. The J gene is TRBJ1-5, the V gene TRBV7-3; 11 bases are a match to TRBD1. Germline-derived CDR1 and CDR2 are SGHTA and FQGTGA. The CDR3 length is 15 residues. The CDR3 sequence is CASSLDRGPNQPQHF. The CDR3 DNA follows: TGTGCCAGTAGCTTGGACAGGGGGCCAAATCAGCCCCAGCATTTT.

This clonotype has a count of ten or more. The chain links TRBV12-3 or TRBV12-4 to TRBJ2-5; TRBD1 matches 7 bases. Trimming at V came to 5 bases and at J to 4 bases, leaving 16 bases not matched to a gene. The length of the CDR3 is 17 residues. CDR3 in DNA: TGTGCCAGCAGTAATCCGGGACAGACCTACGAAACAGAGACCCAGTACTTC. Amino acids: CASSNPGQTYETETQYF.

The rearrangement links TRBV5-6 to TRBJ1-3, with D perhaps TRBD1 (5 bases). V lost 0 bases and J lost 7, with 17 bases in between. The CDR3 runs to 16 residues. Germline V gene data show CDR1 as SGHDT and CDR2 as YYEEEE. CDR3: CASSLASDSAWNTIYF. The CDR3 region has the DNA TGTGCCAGCAGCTTGGCGTCCGACAGCGCTTGGAACACCATATATTTT. Combining the CDR3 with reference TRBV5-6 and TRBJ1-3 gives the whole variable domain DAGVTQSPTHLIKTRGQQVTLRCSPKSGHDTVSWYQQALGQGPQFIFQYYEEEERQRGNFPDRFSGHQFPNYSSELNVNALLLGDSALYLCASSLASDSAWNTIYFGEGSWLTVV.

Concerning this clonotype: It is likely a read error, because the conserved phenylalanine at the end of the CDR3 is missing. The DNA is left out, because the CDR3 cannot be placed on it with certainty; the CDR3 is given as TCRdb lists it. The rearrangement joins TRBV7-2 to TRBJ1-2. The CDR3 comprises 12 residues, both ends counted. Germline CDR1 is SGHTA and CDR2 is FQGNSA. CDR3 protein: CASSLASRGATY.

The gene calls are TRBV20-1 and TRBJ2-5; 13 bases are a match to TRBD2. The CDR3 totals 13 residues. The junction had 11 bases not matched to a gene; V was cut back by 6 bases and J by 13 bases. Germline CDR1 DFQATT, CDR2 SNEGSKA (reference sequence). The CDR3 DNA reads TGCAGTGCGAGCGGACTAGCGGGAGAACCCACGTACTTC. It encodes CSASGLAGEPTYF.

There are many counts of this clonotype. The chain combines TRBV20-1 with TRBJ1-2; no clear D gene. CDR3 length: 14 residues. From germline, CDR1 is DFQATT and CDR2 SNEGSKA (reference sequence). The V end lost 2 bases, the J end lost 4 bases, and 14 bases lay between the germline ends. Here the CDR3 reads CSARFHSPLYGYTF. DNA of the CDR3: TGCAGTGCTAGATTTCATAGTCCCCTCTATGGCTACACCTTC.

This clonotype was found a few times. This rearrangement joins TRBV28 to TRBJ2-7, with TRBD2 matching 8 bases. Per the germline V gene, CDR1 is MDHEN and CDR2 is SYDVKM. CDR3 length equals 16 residues. Trimming at V came to 1 base and at J to 0 bases, leaving 5 bases not matched to a gene. The CDR3 nucleotides read TGTGCCAGCAGTTTATCACTAGCGGTTCTCTCCTACGAGCAGTACTTC. The encoded protein is CASSLSLAVLSYEQYF.

This clonotype appeared many times. V gene TRBV7-3 combines with J gene TRBJ2-7; 9 nucleotides match TRBD1. The V gene end was trimmed by 3 bases and the J gene end by 4 bases; junction bases not matched to a gene: 7. Per the germline V gene, CDR1 is SGHTA and CDR2 is FQGTGA. CDR3 length: 15 residues. This chain's CDR3 is CASSFGTGPGYEQYF. Written as DNA, the CDR3 is TGTGCCAGCAGCTTCGGGACAGGGCCCGGGTACGAGCAGTACTTC. Using reference TRBV7-3 and TRBJ2-7 for the parts outside the CDR3, the full variable domain is GAGVSQTPSNKVTEKGKYVELRCDPISGHTALYWYRQSLGQGPEFLIYFQGTGAADDSGLPNDRFFAVRPEGSVSTLKIQRTERGDSAVYLCASSFGTGPGYEQYFGPGTRLTVT.